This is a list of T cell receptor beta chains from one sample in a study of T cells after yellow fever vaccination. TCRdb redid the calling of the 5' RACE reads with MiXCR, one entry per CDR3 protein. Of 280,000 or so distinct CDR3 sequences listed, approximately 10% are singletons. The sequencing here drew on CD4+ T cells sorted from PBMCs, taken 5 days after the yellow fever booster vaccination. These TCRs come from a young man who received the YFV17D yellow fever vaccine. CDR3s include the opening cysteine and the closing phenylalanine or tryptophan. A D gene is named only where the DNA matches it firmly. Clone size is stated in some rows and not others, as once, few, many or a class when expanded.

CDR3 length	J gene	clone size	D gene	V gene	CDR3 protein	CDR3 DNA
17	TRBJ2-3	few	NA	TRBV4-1	CASSQVSGFSSTDTQYF	TGCGCCAGCAGCCAAGTCAGCGGGTTTTCTAGCACAGATACGCAGTATTTT
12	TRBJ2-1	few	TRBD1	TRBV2	CASGYRGNEQFF	TGTGCCAGCGGGTACAGGGGTAATGAGCAGTTCTTC
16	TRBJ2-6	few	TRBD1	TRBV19	CASSLTGGSGANVLTF	TGTGCCAGTAGTCTGACAGGGGGCTCTGGGGCCAACGTCCTGACTTTC
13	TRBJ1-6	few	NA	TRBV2	CASSFSGNSPLHF	TGTGCCAGCAGTTTTTCAGGGAATTCACCCCTCCACTTT
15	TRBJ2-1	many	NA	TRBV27	CASSGARRRDNEQFF	TGTGCCAGTTCAGGGGCACGGAGGCGGGACAATGAGCAGTTCTTC
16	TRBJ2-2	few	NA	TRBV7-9	CASSLKATESTGELFF	TGTGCCAGCAGCTTAAAGGCGACAGAGAGCACCGGGGAGCTGTTTTTT
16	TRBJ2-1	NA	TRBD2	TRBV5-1	CASSSAGGPTYNEQFF	TGCGCCAGCAGCTCCGCGGGGGGGCCTACCTACAATGAGCAGTTCTTC
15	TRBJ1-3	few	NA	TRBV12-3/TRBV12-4	CASSRQSFSGNTIYF	TGTGCCAGCAGTCGACAGTCCTTCTCTGGAAACACCATATATTTT
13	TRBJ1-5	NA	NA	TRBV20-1	CSARDPNAQPQHF	TGCAGTGCTCGGGACCCAAATGCGCAGCCCCAGCATTTT
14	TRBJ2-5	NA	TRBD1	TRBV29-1	CSVLWDRGWETQYF	TGCAGCGTCCTGTGGGACAGGGGATGGGAGACCCAGTACTTC
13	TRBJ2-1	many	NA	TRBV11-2	CASSLNQYNEQFF	TGTGCCAGCAGCTTGAACCAGTACAATGAGCAGTTCTTC
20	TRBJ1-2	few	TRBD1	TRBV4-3	CASSQGGLGGDRRQNYGYTF	TGCGCCAGCAGCCAAGGAGGCCTGGGAGGGGACAGGCGACAAAACTATGGCTACACCTTC
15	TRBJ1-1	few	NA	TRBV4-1	CASSQGENTNTEAFF	TGCGCCAGCAGCCAAGGGGAGAACACGAACACTGAAGCTTTCTTT
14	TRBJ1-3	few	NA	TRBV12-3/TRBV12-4	CASSLNGRGNTIYF	TGTGCCAGCAGTTTAAACGGACGCGGAAACACCATATATTTT
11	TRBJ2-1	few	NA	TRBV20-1	CSARPAGEQFF	TGCAGTGCTAGGCCAGCCGGGGAGCAGTTCTTC
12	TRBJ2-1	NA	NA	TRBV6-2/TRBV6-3	CASSYPSHEQFF	TGTGCCAGCAGTTATCCGTCGCATGAGCAGTTCTTC
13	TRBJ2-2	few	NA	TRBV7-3	CASKEGYTGELFF	TGTGCCAGCAAGGAGGGGTACACCGGGGAGCTGTTTTTT
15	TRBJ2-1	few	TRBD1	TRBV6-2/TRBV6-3	CASSRSGTGYNEQFF	TGTGCCAGCAGTCGATCCGGGACAGGCTACAATGAGCAGTTCTTC
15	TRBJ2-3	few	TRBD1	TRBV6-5	CASSYWGQGADTQYF	TGTGCCAGCAGTTACTGGGGACAGGGGGCGGATACGCAGTATTTT
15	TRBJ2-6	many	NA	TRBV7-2	CASSLGGAGANVLTF	TGTGCCAGCAGCTTAGGAGGGGCTGGGGCCAACGTCCTGACTTTC
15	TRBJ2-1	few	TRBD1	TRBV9	CASSLGGTGANEQFF	TGTGCCAGCAGCCTAGGGGGGACAGGGGCTAATGAGCAGTTCTTC
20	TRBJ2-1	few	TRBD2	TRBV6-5	CASRTGPSGGAGLRYNEQFF	TGTGCCAGCAGAACCGGGCCTAGCGGGGGCGCGGGCTTGAGATACAATGAGCAGTTCTTC
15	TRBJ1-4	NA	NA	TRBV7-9	CASSYGSTSNEKLFF	TGTGCCAGCAGCTACGGGTCGACCAGTAATGAAAAACTGTTTTTT
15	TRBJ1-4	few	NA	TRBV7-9	CASKGRGATNEKLFF	TGTGCCAGCAAGGGAAGGGGAGCAACTAATGAAAAACTGTTTTTT
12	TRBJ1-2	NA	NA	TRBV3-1	CASSHESRGYTF	TGTGCCAGCAGCCACGAGAGTCGGGGCTACACCTTC
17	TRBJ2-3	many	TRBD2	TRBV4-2	CASSQESSGGATDTQYF	TGTGCCAGCAGCCAAGAATCTAGCGGGGGAGCCACAGATACGCAGTATTTT
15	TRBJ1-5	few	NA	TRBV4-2	CASSPEAHGGQPQHF	TGTGCCAGCAGCCCAGAGGCCCACGGTGGTCAGCCCCAGCATTTT
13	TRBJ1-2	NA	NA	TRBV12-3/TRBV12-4	CASSFGVRSGYTF	TGTGCCAGCAGTTTTGGGGTTAGGTCAGGCTACACCTTC
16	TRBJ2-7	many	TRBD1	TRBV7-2	CASSPQPGQLVDEQYF	TGTGCCAGCAGCCCCCAACCGGGACAGCTGGTGGACGAGCAGTACTTC
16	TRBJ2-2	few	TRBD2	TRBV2	CASSRLAGGGTGELFF	TGTGCCAGCAGTCGGCTAGCGGGGGGCGGAACCGGGGAGCTGTTTTTT
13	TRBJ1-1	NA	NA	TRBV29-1	CSVARVQNTEAFF	TGCAGCGTCGCCAGGGTCCAGAACACTGAAGCTTTCTTT
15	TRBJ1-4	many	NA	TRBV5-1	CASSLDVATNEKLFF	TGCGCCAGCAGCTTGGATGTGGCAACTAATGAAAAACTGTTTTTT
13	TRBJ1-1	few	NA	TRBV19	CASRDGLNTEAFF	TGTGCCAGTCGTGACGGATTGAACACTGAAGCTTTCTTT
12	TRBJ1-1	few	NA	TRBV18	CASSPEFTEAFF	TGTGCCAGCTCACCAGAGTTCACTGAAGCTTTCTTT
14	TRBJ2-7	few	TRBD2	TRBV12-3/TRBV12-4	CASSLSGGMVEQYF	TGTGCCAGCAGCCTTAGCGGGGGGATGGTCGAGCAGTACTTC
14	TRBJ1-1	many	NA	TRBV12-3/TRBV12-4	CASSLVAANTEAFF	TGTGCCAGCAGTTTAGTTGCCGCGAACACTGAAGCTTTCTTT
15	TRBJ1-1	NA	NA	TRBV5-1	CASSLAPGSGTEAFF	TGCGCCAGCAGCTTGGCGCCGGGTTCGGGCACTGAAGCTTTCTTT
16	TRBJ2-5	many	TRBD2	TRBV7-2	CASSKSGGVYQETQYF	TGTGCCAGCAGCAAGAGCGGGGGGGTTTACCAAGAGACCCAGTACTTC
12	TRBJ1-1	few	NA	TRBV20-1	CSAWPGGTEAFF	TGCAGTGCTTGGCCGGGTGGCACTGAAGCTTTCTTT